These T cell receptor beta chains were read from a single sample in a study of B cell selection in AIRE deficiency. Assay used: immunoSEQ multiplex PCR; TCRdb lists only in-frame clones, some missing. The table records 20,000 to 25,000 clones, nearly 98% of them present only once. Sequencing was done on a sample of conventional CD4+ T cells sorted from PBMCs. The origin of the receptors is a human donor with AIRE deficiency. The CDR3 runs from the conserved cysteine through the conserved F or W. The D gene is left open where the match is weak. Size is stated for part of the rows, as once, few or many counts, or as a class when the clone is expanded.

CASSMGLGRGQPQHF,TGTGCCAGTAGTATGGGGTTGGGAAGGGGGCAGCCCCAGCATTTT,TRBJ1-5,-,TRBV19,-
CASSYPGLAGGDTQYF,TGTGCCAGCAGCTACCCCGGACTAGCGGGAGGAGATACGCAGTATTTT,TRBJ2-3,-,TRBV5-5,TRBD2
CASSLGRVNEQFF,TGCGCCAGCAGCTTGGGGAGGGTCAATGAGCAGTTCTTC,TRBJ2-1,-,TRBV5-1,-
CASSHCWRKTVF,TGCGCCAGCAGTCATTGTTGGAGGAAAACTGTTTTT,TRBJ1-4,once,TRBV23-1,-
CASRKREGYEQYF,TGTGCCAGCAGAAAGCGGGAGGGCTACGAGCAGTACTTC,TRBJ2-7,-,TRBV27,TRBD2
CASSSPTGSETQYF,TGTGCCAGCAGCTCCCCGACAGGGTCGGAGACCCAGTACTTC,TRBJ2-5,-,TRBV5-4,TRBD1
CASRYSTSGIYEQYF,TGTGCCAGTAGGTATAGCACTAGCGGGATCTACGAGCAGTACTTC,TRBJ2-7,-,TRBV19,TRBD2
CASSARDLAYEQYF,TGTGCCAGCAGCGCCCGGGACTTAGCCTACGAGCAGTACTTC,TRBJ2-7,-,TRBV7-2,-
CASSYSGVKGNEQYF,TGTGCCAGCAGTTACTCGGGGGTGAAGGGAAACGAGCAGTACTTC,TRBJ2-7,-,TRBV6-5,-
CASSLDRGTYYEQYF,TGTGCCAGCAGCTTGGACAGGGGGACTTACTACGAGCAGTACTTC,TRBJ2-7,-,TRBV5-5,TRBD1
CASRTGVFSPLHF,TGTGCCAGCAGGACAGGGGTTTTTTCACCCCTCCACTTT,TRBJ1-6,-,TRBV2,TRBD1
CASSREGAGFYEQYF,TGTGCCAGCAGTAGGGAGGGGGCGGGGTTCTACGAGCAGTACTTC,TRBJ2-7,once,TRBV6-5,-
CASSRERDQPQHF,TGTGCCAGCAGCAGGGAGAGGGATCAGCCCCAGCATTTT,TRBJ1-5,-,TRBV6-4,-
CASRRETNTIYF,TGTGCCAGCCGGAGGGAGACAAACACCATATATTTT,TRBJ1-3,-,TRBV19,-
CSVVLVVGSSSDEQFF,TGCAGCGTTGTTCTTGTCGTTGGCAGCTCATCGGACGAGCAGTTCTTC,TRBJ2-1,-,TRBV29-1,-
CASSLARGPANTGELFF,TGCGCCAGCAGCTTGGCCAGGGGGCCAGCGAACACCGGGGAGCTGTTTTTT,TRBJ2-2,-,TRBV5-1,TRBD1
CASSPTGNLYNEQFF,TGTGCCAGCTCGCCGACAGGGAATTTATACAATGAGCAGTTCTTC,TRBJ2-1,-,TRBV18,TRBD1
CASSPLTRGAIGYTF,TGTGCCAGCTCACCCCTGACTAGGGGCGCAATCGGCTACACCTTC,TRBJ1-2,-,TRBV18,-
CASSLDRKEKLFF,TGTGCCAGCAGCTTAGACCGAAAGGAAAAACTGTTTTTT,TRBJ1-4,-,TRBV7-2,-
CASSVGGRGPQETQYF,TGTGCCAGCAGCGTAGGCGGGAGGGGTCCACAAGAGACCCAGTACTTC,TRBJ2-5,-,TRBV9,TRBD2
CASSPKNLPTGGNYGYTF,TGTGCCAGCTCACCCAAAAATCTACCGACAGGGGGTAACTATGGCTACACCTTC,TRBJ1-2,-,TRBV18,TRBD1
CASSLETGVSYEQYF,TGTGCCAGCAGCTTAGAGACAGGGGTCTCCTACGAGCAGTACTTC,TRBJ2-7,-,TRBV11-2,TRBD1
CASSSGQGSEAFF,TGTGCCAGCAGTTCGGGACAGGGCTCTGAAGCTTTCTTT,TRBJ1-1,-,TRBV6-5,TRBD1
CASNRPGGAVNYGYTF,TGTGCCAGCAACCGCCCAGGGGGGGCCGTTAACTATGGCTACACCTTC,TRBJ1-2,few,TRBV7-9,TRBD1
CASSLSRTGGDTDTQYF,TGCGCCAGCAGCTTGAGCAGGACGGGAGGGGACACAGATACGCAGTATTTT,TRBJ2-3,-,TRBV5-1,TRBD2
CSPTRSNEQFF,TGCAGTCCGACCAGGAGCAATGAGCAGTTCTTC,TRBJ2-1,once,TRBV20-1,-
CASSRTDYGYTF,TGTGCCAGCAGTCGGACGGACTATGGCTACACCTTC,TRBJ1-2,once,TRBV11-1,-
CASSRGRATEAFF,TGTGCCAGTTCAAGGGGGAGGGCCACTGAAGCTTTCTTT,TRBJ1-1,-,TRBV19,-
CASSQQGADGELFF,TGTGCCAGCAGCCAACAGGGGGCGGACGGGGAGCTGTTTTTT,TRBJ2-2,-,TRBV7-2,TRBD1
CATSRDGQGNTEAFF,TGTGCCACCAGCAGAGACGGGCAGGGGAACACTGAAGCTTTCTTT,TRBJ1-1,-,TRBV15,-
CASSSLRGYSGANVLTF,TGTGCCAGCAGCTCCCTGAGGGGGTACTCTGGGGCCAACGTCCTGACTTTC,TRBJ2-6,-,TRBV5-5,-
CASSLSGGPYEQYF,TGTGCCAGCAGCCTTTCGGGAGGCCCCTACGAGCAGTACTTC,TRBJ2-7,-,TRBV28,TRBD2
CASSVTAGVGHEQYF,TGCGCCAGCAGTGTGACGGCGGGAGTAGGGCACGAGCAGTACTTC,TRBJ2-7,-,TRBV10-2,TRBD2
CASSLAHYRLTPGLANNEQFF,TGTGCCAGCAGCTTAGCGCACTACCGCCTGACCCCGGGACTAGCCAATAATGAGCAGTTCTTC,TRBJ2-1,-,TRBV7-2,TRBD2
CASSSYSGIFSYEQYF,TGTGCCAGCAGTTCCTATAGCGGGATATTCTCCTACGAGCAGTACTTC,TRBJ2-7,-,TRBV6-6,TRBD2
CASSFGLETGTQYF,TGTGCCAGCAGTTTCGGTTTAGAAACGGGTACGCAGTATTTT,TRBJ2-3,once,TRBV27,-
CASSLSGPANTGELFF,TGCGCCAGCAGCTTAAGTGGGCCCGCGAACACCGGGGAGCTGTTTTTT,TRBJ2-2,-,TRBV5-1,-
CASRGELPTRGTDTQYF,TGTGCCAGCAGGGGCGAACTGCCGACTAGGGGCACAGATACGCAGTATTTT,TRBJ2-3,once,TRBV2,-
CASSQDWTGSGTEAFF,TGCGCCAGCAGCCAAGATTGGACAGGCTCGGGCACTGAAGCTTTCTTT,TRBJ1-1,once,TRBV4-1,TRBD1
CASSNGDTGANVLTF,TGCGCCTCTTCTAATGGGGATACTGGGGCCAACGTCCTGACTTTC,TRBJ2-6,-,TRBV5-1,-
CASSLRGGETGNDRPEETQYF,TGCGCCAGCAGCCTAAGGGGGGGGGAGACAGGGAATGACAGGCCGGAAGAGACCCAGTACTTC,TRBJ2-5,-,TRBV4-3,-
CASTPRGSTGELFF,TGTGCCAGCACCCCAAGGGGTTCCACCGGGGAGCTGTTTTTT,TRBJ2-2,-,TRBV5-4,-
CASSINRRSYEQYF,TGTGCCAGTAGTATTAACAGGAGATCCTACGAGCAGTACTTC,TRBJ2-7,-,TRBV19,-
CASSPDPRVKEQYF,TGTGCCAGCAGCCCAGACCCTCGGGTTAAGGAGCAGTACTTC,TRBJ2-7,-,TRBV6-6,-
CASSLQSAGGPEQYF,TGTGCCAGCAGTTTACAAAGCGCCGGGGGGCCCGAGCAGTACTTC,TRBJ2-7,-,TRBV6-5,-
CASKRGMNTEAFF,TGTGCCAGCAAACGGGGAATGAACACTGAAGCTTTCTTT,TRBJ1-1,-,TRBV28,-
CASSRDNQPQHF,TGTGCCAGCAGCCGAGACAATCAGCCCCAGCATTTT,TRBJ1-5,-,TRBV5-6,-
CASSQPGGIPYEQYF,TGTGCCAGCAGCCAACCGGGAGGGATCCCCTACGAGCAGTACTTC,TRBJ2-7,-,TRBV14,TRBD2
CASSRLGGNTGELFF,TGTGCCAGCAGCCGTCTCGGGGGGAACACCGGGGAGCTGTTTTTT,TRBJ2-2,-,TRBV13,-